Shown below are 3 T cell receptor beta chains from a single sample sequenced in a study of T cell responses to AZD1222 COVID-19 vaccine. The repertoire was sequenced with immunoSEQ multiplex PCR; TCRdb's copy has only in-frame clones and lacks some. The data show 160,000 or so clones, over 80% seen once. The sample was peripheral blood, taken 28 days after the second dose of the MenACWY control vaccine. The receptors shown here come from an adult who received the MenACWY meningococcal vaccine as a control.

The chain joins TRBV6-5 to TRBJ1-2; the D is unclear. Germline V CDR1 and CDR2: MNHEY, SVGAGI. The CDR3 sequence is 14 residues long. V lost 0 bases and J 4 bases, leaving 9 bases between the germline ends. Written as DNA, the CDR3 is TGTGCCAGCAGTTACTCGAACCGGGCCTATGGCTACACCTTC. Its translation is CASSYSNRAYGYTF.

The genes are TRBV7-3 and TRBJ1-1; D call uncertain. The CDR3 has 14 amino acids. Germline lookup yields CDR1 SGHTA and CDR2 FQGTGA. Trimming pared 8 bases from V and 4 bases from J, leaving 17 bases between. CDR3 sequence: CASSLTSGSTEAFF. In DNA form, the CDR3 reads TGTGCCAGCTCCCTCACGAGCGGTAGCACTGAAGCTTTCTTT.

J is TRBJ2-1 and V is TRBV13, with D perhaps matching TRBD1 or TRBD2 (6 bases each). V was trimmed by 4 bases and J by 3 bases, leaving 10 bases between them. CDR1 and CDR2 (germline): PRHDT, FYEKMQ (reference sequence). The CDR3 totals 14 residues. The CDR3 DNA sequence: TGTGCCAGCAGCTCCAAGGGGGGCTACAATGAGCAGTTCTTC. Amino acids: CASSSKGGYNEQFF.